What follows describes a single T cell receptor (beta chain). Antigen specificity is unknown. Time point defined: week 11, during vaccination. Topical imiquimod was applied with each vaccine dose, which held 300 ug of mutant IDH1 20-mer peptide. Assay used: immunoSEQ multiplex PCR; TCRdb lists only in-frame clones, some missing. The sample consists of some 130,000 clones, about 80% of them appearing once. CDR3 length: 12 residues. Germline V gene lookup returns CDR1 GTSNPN and CDR2 SVGIG (reference sequence). The V end was cut by 7 bases, the J end by 3 bases, with 13 bases between. These data originate in a study of a mutant IDH1 vaccine in newly diagnosed glioma. Overall study: Administration of eight vaccinations to patients took place in weeks 1, 3, 5, 7, 11, 15, 19, 23.

The sequences come from PBMCs, collected from a glioma patient whose treatment included an IDH1 peptide vaccine. The clonotype was recovered from a man aged 35-49 years with glioma. This chain uses TRBV30 with TRBJ2-7, with D perhaps TRBD2 (5 bases). The CDR3 sequence is CASGPRGYEQYF. For the CDR3, the DNA is TGTGCCTCCGGCCCCCGGGGCTACGAGCAGTACTTC.